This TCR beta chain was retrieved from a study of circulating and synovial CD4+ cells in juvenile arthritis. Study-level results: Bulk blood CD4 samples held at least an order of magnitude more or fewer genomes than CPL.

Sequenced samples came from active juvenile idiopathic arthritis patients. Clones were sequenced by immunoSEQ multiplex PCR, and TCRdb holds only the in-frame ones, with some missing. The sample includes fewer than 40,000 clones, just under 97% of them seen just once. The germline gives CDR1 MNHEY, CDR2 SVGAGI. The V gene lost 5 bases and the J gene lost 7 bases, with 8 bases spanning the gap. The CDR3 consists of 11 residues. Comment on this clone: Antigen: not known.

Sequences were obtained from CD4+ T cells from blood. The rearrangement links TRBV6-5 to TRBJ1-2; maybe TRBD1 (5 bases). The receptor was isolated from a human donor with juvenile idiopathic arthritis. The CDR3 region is CASSEGAGYTF. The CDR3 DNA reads TGTGCCAGCAGTGAAGGGGCTGGCTACACCTTC.